This T cell receptor (beta chain) comes out of a study of CD8+ T cells in alopecia areata. V was trimmed by 2 bases and J by 7 bases, leaving 9 bases between them. CDR1 and CDR2 from the germline V gene are SNHLY and FYNNEI. This CDR3 is built from 14 residues. The researchers isolated CD4+ and CD8+ T cells from PBMCs by sorting. Isolated RNA was reverse transcribed into cDNA used as the sequencing template. The method was immunoSEQ multiplex PCR; TCRdb's version includes in-frame clones alone and lacks a portion of them. The repertoire has 120,000 or so clones, roughly 69% of them found once; the top ten carry approximately 2.8%.

Material: CD4+ T cells sorted from blood. V and J are TRBV2 and TRBJ1-6; no reliable D call. This sequence originates from a human donor in good health. CDR3 DNA: TGTGCCAGCAGTGAAAGGCTAGGGAATTCACCCCTCCACTTT. Protein: CASSERLGNSPLHF.